The rows below give T cell receptor beta chains drawn from one sample of a study of PD-1 blockade in classical Hodgkin lymphoma. Some clones are missing from TCRdb's copy, which holds only in-frame ones; the method was immunoSEQ multiplex PCR. This sample has some 10,000 clones, with roughly three quarters found just once. Sample: peripheral blood mononuclear cells (PBMCs), taken before the second cycle of nivolumab. The source is a human donor with classical Hodgkin lymphoma. The CDR3 runs from the conserved cysteine through the conserved F or W. A D gene is named only where the DNA matches it firmly. Clone size appears in some rows only: once, few, many, or a class for an expanded clone.

v_call,d_call,clone_size,j_call,cdr3_aa,cdr3_nt
TRBV18,.,.,TRBJ2-7,CASSPWASAPYEQYF,TGTGCCAGCTCACCATGGGCTAGCGCACCCTACGAGCAGTACTTC
TRBV19,TRBD1,.,TRBJ1-3,CASSTEDRAGNTIYF,TGTGCCAGTAGTACCGAGGACAGGGCTGGAAACACCATATATTTT
TRBV5-8,.,.,TRBJ2-4,CASSPLGSLAKNIQYF,TGTGCCAGCAGCCCCTTAGGTAGCCTAGCCAAAAACATTCAGTACTTC
TRBV30,TRBD1,.,TRBJ2-5,CAWSAGTGVWETQYF,TGTGCCTGGAGCGCCGGGACAGGGGTTTGGGAGACCCAGTACTTC
TRBV11-1,.,.,TRBJ1-2,CASSPDVGGYTF,TGTGCCAGCAGCCCGGACGTAGGAGGCTACACCTTC
TRBV6-6,.,.,TRBJ2-3,CASRPSLGSTDTQYF,TGTGCCAGCAGACCCTCACTAGGGAGCACAGATACGCAGTATTTT
TRBV2,.,few,TRBJ2-7,CASSEPERTYEQYF,TGTGCCAGCAGTGAACCGGAACGGACCTACGAGCAGTACTTC
TRBV7-8,TRBD1,.,TRBJ1-1,CASSPSLGTGRPEAFF,TGTGCCAGCAGCCCAAGCCTCGGGACAGGGAGGCCTGAAGCTTTCTTT
TRBV11-2,.,.,TRBJ2-1,CASSLVVGGSRYIEQFF,TGTGCCAGCAGCTTAGTAGTGGGGGGCTCCAGGTACATTGAGCAGTTCTTC
TRBV5-6,.,few,TRBJ2-7,CASSLGAGDEQYF,TGTGCCAGCAGCTTGGGGGCAGGGGACGAGCAGTACTTC
TRBV5-5,TRBD1,.,TRBJ2-7,CASSLVGQYYEQYF,TGTGCCAGCAGCTTGGTGGGACAGTACTACGAGCAGTACTTC
TRBV28,TRBD1,few,TRBJ1-5,CASSLDRDSNQPQHF,TGTGCCAGCAGTTTAGACAGGGATAGCAATCAGCCCCAGCATTTT
TRBV10-1,TRBD1,.,TRBJ2-2,CASSKTGPGVITGELFF,TGCGCCAGCAGTAAGACAGGGCCTGGGGTTATCACCGGGGAGCTGTTTTTT
TRBV2,.,.,TRBJ2-3,CASSARGGSTDTQYF,TGTGCCAGCAGTGCAAGGGGTGGGAGCACAGATACGCAGTATTTT
TRBV18,.,.,TRBJ1-1,CASSPSQGYTEAFF,TGTGCCAGCTCACCGTCACAGGGCTACACTGAAGCTTTCTTT
TRBV28,.,few,TRBJ2-3,CASSFRLVADTQYF,TGTGCCAGCAGTTTCCGACTAGTAGCAGATACGCAGTATTTT
TRBV2,.,.,TRBJ2-5,CASSGRLRQETQYF,TGTGCCAGCAGTGGTAGGCTTCGGCAAGAGACCCAGTACTTC
TRBV30,TRBD1,.,TRBJ2-7,CAWDRQGYEQYF,TGTGCCTGGGACCGACAGGGCTACGAGCAGTACTTC
TRBV5-8,.,.,TRBJ2-5,CASSLASRETQYF,TGTGCCAGCAGCTTGGCCAGTAGGGAGACCCAGTACTTC
TRBV5-5,TRBD1,.,TRBJ2-7,CASSSPGQGSYEQYF,TGTGCCAGCAGCTCGCCGGGACAGGGATCCTACGAGCAGTACTTC
TRBV7-9,TRBD2,.,TRBJ2-2,CASSKPRLAGTGELFF,TGTGCCAGCAGCAAACCCAGACTAGCCGGCACCGGGGAGCTGTTTTTT
TRBV6-5,.,.,TRBJ1-1,CASSPPQNTEAFF,TGTGCCAGCAGCCCCCCCCAGAACACTGAAGCTTTCTTT
TRBV7-6,TRBD2,.,TRBJ2-2,CASSLGSLAEVKTGELFF,TGTGCCAGCAGCTTAGGGAGTCTAGCGGAGGTTAAAACCGGGGAGCTGTTTTTT
TRBV2,TRBD1,.,TRBJ2-3,CASGNRTGGSDTQYF,TGTGCCAGCGGGAATAGGACAGGGGGCTCTGATACGCAGTATTTT
TRBV4-3,TRBD1,.,TRBJ1-2,CASSQRDRSNYGYTF,TGCGCCAGCAGCCAACGGGACAGGTCCAACTATGGCTACACCTTC
TRBV7-2,TRBD2,.,TRBJ2-1,CASSLTRLAVYNEQFF,TGTGCCAGCAGCTTAACTCGACTAGCGGTTTACAATGAGCAGTTCTTC
TRBV7-3,TRBD2,.,TRBJ2-3,CASSLRGGDPDTQYF,TGTGCCAGCAGCTTAAGGGGGGGAGATCCAGATACGCAGTATTTT
TRBV20-1,.,.,TRBJ2-1,CSVREDEQFF,TGCAGTGTGAGAGAGGATGAGCAGTTCTTC
TRBV15,.,.,TRBJ2-1,CATSREVLAGQFF,TGTGCCACCAGCAGAGAAGTATTGGCGGGGCAGTTCTTC
TRBV19,TRBD1,.,TRBJ2-7,CASSRNRGVNHEQYF,TGTGCCAGTAGTCGAAACAGGGGAGTTAACCACGAGCAGTACTTC
TRBV5-1,.,.,TRBJ2-7,CASSLYPIGGSSYEQYF,TGCGCCAGCAGCTTGTACCCCATCGGGGGAAGCTCCTACGAGCAGTACTTC
TRBV10-3,.,.,TRBJ1-1,CAIGDSIGTEAFF,TGTGCCATCGGCGACAGTATCGGCACTGAAGCTTTCTTT